The clone carrying this T cell receptor (beta chain) was counted only a few times. Its antigen is still unknown. From germline, CDR1 is SGHTA and CDR2 FQGNSA. Trimming removed 5 bases from V and 7 bases from J, with 10 bases in between. This CDR3 has 12 amino acids. All donors came from Russia, were Caucasian and healthy, and spanned ages roughly 6 to 100. The data derive from a study of blood T cells in healthy people across ages. About the study: The template switching approach captured approximately one barcoded beta molecule for every two T cells. Study-wide results and caveats: Fewer expanded clones and more diversity marked long-lived versus aged donors.

PCR was performed a second time for about 7 to 12 cycles using a sample-barcoded 5' primer and a J-beta primer mix. Via MiXCR, TCRdb re-called the 5' RACE reads, giving one row per CDR3 protein. The sample yields some 550,000 distinct CDR3 sequences, roughly 48% seen once. Sequenced input: blood. The chain joins TRBV7-2 to TRBJ2-3; D gene ambiguous. This sequence was found in a man older than 75 in good health. CDR3 sequence (DNA): TGTGCCAGCAGCCCAGATACCAATACGCAGTATTTT. This sequence encodes CASSPDTNTQYF.